This is a list of T cell receptor beta chains from one sample in a study of regulatory T cells in long-lasting Graves disease. TCRdb processed the multiplex PCR reads anew with MiXCR; each CDR3 protein has one entry. Counted here are about 420,000 distinct CDR3 sequences, about 17% occurring once; the ten biggest clones make up 20% to 25%. This sample was shared with a second study, whose subject was T cells in Graves' hyperthyroidism and ophthalmopathy.

This sample comprised peripheral blood mononuclear cells (PBMCs), obtained at new diagnosis, from a patient treated with antithyroid drugs. The receptor source for this set is a woman aged 18-29 years with Graves disease. CDR3s include the opening cysteine and the closing phenylalanine or tryptophan. D genes are given only for firm matches. Clone size is shown for a subset of rows, as once, few, many or a class of expanded clone.

J gene	clone size	V gene	D gene	CDR3 protein	CDR3 DNA
TRBJ2-4	many	TRBV20-1	TRBD2	CSAPGLAGGLAKNIQYF	TGCAGTGCCCCCGGACTAGCGGGAGGGCTAGCCAAAAACATTCAGTACTTC
TRBJ2-2	few	TRBV7-8	NA	CASSLMRSTGELFF	TGTGCCAGCAGCTTAATGAGGTCCACCGGGGAGCTGTTTTTT
TRBJ2-7	many	TRBV28	NA	CASSLYSGGPGEQYF	TGTGCCAGCAGTTTATACTCAGGGGGGCCCGGCGAGCAGTACTTC
TRBJ1-5	few	TRBV6-2/TRBV6-3	NA	CASSEGVTVNQPQHF	TGTGCCAGCAGTGAGGGCGTGACAGTTAATCAGCCCCAGCATTTT
TRBJ2-1	NA	TRBV5-1	NA	CASSLRLDKLYNEQLF	TGCGCCAGCAGCTTGCGATTGGACAAGCTCTACAATGAGCAGCTCTTC
TRBJ2-7	many	TRBV6-1	NA	CASSDVGFYEQYF	TGTGCCAGCAGTGATGTGGGGTTTTACGAGCAGTACTTC
TRBJ2-1	NA	TRBV7-9	TRBD2	CASSIGLGGDEFF	TGTGCCAGCAGCATAGGGCTCGGGGGGGATGAGTTCTTC
TRBJ2-7	many	TRBV28	TRBD1	CASTNAGGATYEQYF	TGTGCCAGCACCAACGCAGGGGGCGCTACCTACGAGCAGTACTTC
TRBJ2-6	few	TRBV6-2/TRBV6-3	TRBD1	CASSPRGQGGANVLTF	TGTGCCAGCAGTCCAAGGGGACAGGGGGGGGCCAACGTCCTGACTTTC
TRBJ2-2	NA	TRBV29-1	NA	CSVEGLPGDGTGELFF	TGCAGCGTTGAAGGTCTACCAGGGGACGGCACCGGGGAGCTGTTTTTT
TRBJ2-1	many	TRBV12-3/TRBV12-4	NA	CASDRIRGGMINEQFF	TGTGCCAGTGACCGAATCCGTGGGGGGATGATAAATGAGCAGTTCTTC
TRBJ2-7	NA	TRBV28	NA	CASSWAASLYEQYF	TGTGCCAGCAGTTGGGCGGCTTCTCTCTACGAGCAGTACTTC
TRBJ2-1	many	TRBV20-1	NA	CSASIHNEQFF	TGCAGTGCTAGTATCCACAATGAGCAGTTCTTC
TRBJ2-2	few	TRBV29-1	TRBD2	CSVRGGYNTGELFF	TGCAGCGTTCGGGGGGGCTATAACACCGGGGAGCTGTTTTTT
TRBJ2-1	NA	TRBV4-1	TRBD2	CASSQEGPSGNVNEQFF	TGCGCCAGCAGCCAAGAAGGGCCTAGCGGGAATGTCAATGAGCAGTTCTTC
TRBJ1-1	many	TRBV7-8	TRBD1	CASSSGQAGRAFF	TGTGCCAGCAGCTCCGGACAGGCTGGGAGAGCTTTCTTT
TRBJ2-1	once	TRBV5-1	TRBD2	CASSFLAGMDEQFF	TGCGCCAGCAGCTTCTTAGCGGGTATGGATGAGCAGTTCTTC
TRBJ2-7	many	TRBV2	NA	CASSEAARGIHEQYF	TGTGCCAGCAGTGAGGCGGCCAGGGGTATCCACGAGCAGTACTTC
TRBJ2-7	many	TRBV27	TRBD2	CASSTLAGGTYEQYF	TGTGCCAGCAGTACTCTAGCGGGAGGCACCTACGAGCAGTACTTC
TRBJ1-1	NA	TRBV9	NA	CASSVEGRMNTEAFF	TGTGCCAGCAGCGTGGAGGGTAGGATGAACACTGAAGCTTTCTTT
TRBJ1-1	many	TRBV28	NA	CASSSDPNTEAFF	TGTGCCAGCAGTTCCGACCCGAACACTGAAGCTTTCTTT
TRBJ2-1	many	TRBV20-1	TRBD2	CSARRLAGNEQFF	TGCAGTGCTAGGCGACTAGCGGGGAACGAGCAGTTCTTC
TRBJ2-1	few	TRBV20-1	TRBD1	CSARDQGQGSYNEQFF	TGCAGTGCTAGAGATCAGGGACAGGGAAGCTACAATGAGCAGTTCTTC
TRBJ1-2	NA	TRBV7-9	NA	CASSRDGTANYGYTF	TGTGCCAGCAGCCGGGACGGCACCGCTAACTATGGCTACACCTTC
TRBJ2-7	many	TRBV6-2/TRBV6-3	TRBD1	CASSRLPGGSYEQYF	TGTGCCAGCAGTCGACTCCCAGGGGGCTCCTACGAGCAGTACTTC
TRBJ1-1	NA	TRBV7-9	NA	CASSLVSGRSGVRAFF	TGTGCCAGCAGCTTAGTTTCCGGACGCAGCGGGGTAAGGGCTTTCTTT
TRBJ2-3	many	TRBV12-3/TRBV12-4	NA	CASRPSGSTDTQYF	TGTGCCAGCAGGCCTTCAGGTAGCACAGATACGCAGTATTTT
TRBJ2-1	many	TRBV28	NA	CASSAQESSYNEQFF	TGTGCCAGCAGTGCCCAGGAGAGCTCCTACAATGAGCAGTTCTTC
TRBJ1-1	few	TRBV6-2/TRBV6-3	NA	CASSDTQNTEAFF	TGTGCCAGCAGTGATACACAGAACACTGAAGCTTTCTTT
TRBJ2-3	many	TRBV2	NA	CASLDPHSTDTQYF	TGTGCCAGCCTCGACCCCCACAGCACAGATACGCAGTATTTT
TRBJ2-3	many	TRBV2	NA	CASHAPSSSSYF	TGTGCCAGCCACGCTCCTAGTAGCAGCTCATATTTT
TRBJ2-5	many	TRBV28	TRBD1	CASRNKYRDSLQETQYF	TGTGCCAGCAGGAACAAGTATAGGGACAGCTTACAAGAGACCCAGTACTTC